The 19 T cell receptor beta chains given below trace back to one sample, sequenced in a study of cytomegalovirus exposure and HLA in healthy donors. Vbeta (60) and Jbeta (13) primers were used in the PCR. Assay: immunoSEQ multiplex PCR; the TCRdb copy retains only in-frame clones and omits some. This sample has approximately 77,000 clones, with 60% to 85% found just once. The sequenced sample was PBMCs. These receptors came from a man aged 35 to 55 in good health and CMV-seronegative.

The chain recombines TRBV2 with TRBJ2-7; TRBD1 agrees at 9 bases. There are 13 residues in the CDR3. The trim removed 6 bases at V and 3 bases at J, leaving 3 bases unmatched. Germline-derived CDR1 and CDR2 are SNHLY and FYNNEI. The CDR3 loop is CASSGTGYYEQYF. As DNA, the CDR3 is TGTGCCAGCAGCGGGACAGGGTACTACGAGCAGTACTTC.

This clone showed up just a few times. The chain's CDR3 is CAWRSTGTEAFF. The CDR3 nucleotides are TGTGCCTGGAGGTCAACGGGGACTGAAGCTTTCTTT. The chain employs TRBV30 and TRBJ1-1; unclear D gene. Per the germline V gene, CDR1 is GTSNPN and CDR2 is SVGIG (reference sequence). The CDR3 runs to 12 residues. V was trimmed by 3 bases and J by 5 bases, leaving 10 bases between them.

The rearrangement joins TRBV5-3 to TRBJ2-1, with TRBD2 identical over 14 bases. TRBV5-3 is assigned to the ORF class and has an uncertain function. The CDR3 consists of 15 residues. The ends lost 3 bases at V and 8 bases at J; junction bases unmatched: 4. In DNA form, the CDR3 reads TGTGCCAGAAGCTGGGGGACTAGCGGGAGCGATGAGCAGTTCTTC. Protein product: CARSWGTSGSDEQFF.

This chain links TRBV5-6 with TRBJ2-5; D remains unclear. Germline V gene lookup returns CDR1 SGHDT and CDR2 YYEEEE. The V end was cut by 0 bases, the J end by 11 bases, with 14 bases between. The CDR3 totals 13 residues. This chain's CDR3 is CASSLGHPESQYF. The CDR3 nucleotides read TGTGCCAGCAGCTTGGGACACCCCGAATCTCAGTACTTC.

This clone was found once. This sequence joins TRBV11-2 and TRBJ2-5, with D tentatively TRBD1 (6 bases). The germline CDR1 and CDR2 sequences are SGHAT and FQNNGV. The CDR3 loop spans 17 amino acids. Trimming took off 1 base at V and 7 bases at J, with 22 bases between the two ends. CDR3 protein: CASSLVLGGVLGVTQYF. CDR3 nucleotide sequence: TGTGCCAGCAGCTTAGTTTTAGGGGGAGTCCTAGGCGTGACCCAGTACTTC.

The chain has TRBV10-3 and TRBJ2-3; 7 bases are a match to TRBD2. V gave up 4 bases and J gave up 4 bases; unmatched junction bases: 5. CDR3 length equals 14 residues. Germline V gives CDR1 ENHRY, CDR2 SYGVKD. In DNA, the CDR3 is TGTGCCATCAGTGGTGGACTAGACTCAGATACGCAGTATTTT. The encoded protein is CAISGGLDSDTQYF.

Regarding this clone: At one of its ends the junction is not consistent with the germline gene, which may arise from a read error. The chain has TRBV5-4 and TRBJ2-2; 9 bases agree with TRBD1. The CDR3 is made up of 15 amino acids. CDR1 is SGHNT and CDR2 is YYREEE in the germline V gene (reference sequence). The CDR3 DNA is TGTGCCAGCAGATTGGGACAGGGGAACACCGGGGAGCTGTTTTTT. Its translation: CASRLGQGNTGELFF.

The chain has TRBV4-2 and TRBJ2-1, with 8 bases matching TRBD2. CDR1 is LGHNA, CDR2 YNFKEQ, per germline. V was pared by 1 base and J by 3 bases, with 5 bases of the junction left unmatched. The CDR3 runs to 16 residues. CDR3 region: CASSQGVAGGYNEQFF. For the CDR3, the DNA is TGTGCCAGCAGCCAAGGGGTGGCGGGAGGCTACAATGAGCAGTTCTTC.

The chain joins TRBV4-3 to TRBJ2-1; weak D call: TRBD2 (6 bases). The germline V and J ends were trimmed by 4 bases and 7 bases, with 17 bases remaining between them. Germline V gives CDR1 LGHNA, CDR2 YSLEER. This CDR3 comprises 15 residues. CDR3 sequence (DNA): TGCGCCAGCAGCCGAGGATTCAGCGGGCTTAATGAGCAGTTCTTC. This sequence encodes CASSRGFSGLNEQFF.

The chain uses TRBV19 and TRBJ2-7; D is ambiguous. The CDR3 covers 12 residues. From germline, CDR1 is LNHDA and CDR2 SQIVND (reference sequence). The V and J ends lost 5 bases and 3 bases respectively, with 8 bases between them. For the CDR3, the DNA is TGTGCCAGTAGTGAGAGTAACTACGAGCAGTACTTC. The encoded protein is CASSESNYEQYF.

The table lists this clone with a count of one. V is TRBV11-2 and J is TRBJ2-1; D gene ambiguous. Germline loops: CDR1 SGHAT, CDR2 FQNNGV. V dropped 0 bases and J dropped 4 bases, with 7 bases sitting between them. The length of the CDR3 is 14 residues. The CDR3 reads CASSLETFYNEQFF. The DNA for the CDR3 is TGTGCCAGCAGCTTAGAAACTTTTTACAATGAGCAGTTCTTC.

V usage is TRBV20-1 and J usage is TRBJ2-1; possible D gene TRBD1, 6 bases. Germline CDR1 is DFQATT and CDR2 is SNEGSKA (reference sequence). CDR3 length: 11 amino acids. Trimming left V 5 bases short and J 15 bases short, with 17 bases between. The chain's CDR3 is CSAPPTGIGFF. CDR3 nucleotide sequence: TGCAGTGCTCCCCCTACAGGGATCGGGTTCTTC.

The chain carries TRBV7-9 and TRBJ2-2, with TRBD1 as a possible D gene (5 bases). CDR1 is SEHNR, CDR2 FQNEAQ, per germline (reference sequence). V lost 1 base and J lost 4, with 13 bases in between. The CDR3 length is 16 residues. DNA of the CDR3: TGTGCCAGCAGCTTAGTGGGGCCGGCGACCACCGGGGAGCTGTTTTTT. Translation: CASSLVGPATTGELFF.

The rearrangement links TRBV27 to TRBJ1-5, with D tentatively TRBD1 (5 bases). This CDR3 is 16 amino acids long. Germline V CDR1 and CDR2: MNHEY, SMNVEV (reference sequence). V was clipped by 0 bases and J by 0 bases, with 9 bases between them. The CDR3 nucleotides read TGTGCCAGCAGTTTATCGGGGCAGTTTAGCAATCAGCCCCAGCATTTT. Encoded protein: CASSLSGQFSNQPQHF.

The chain uses TRBV4-1 and TRBJ1-6; 7 bases match TRBD1. Germline lookup yields CDR1 MGHRA and CDR2 YSYEKL. The V gene end was trimmed by 6 bases and the J gene end by 7 bases; junction bases not matched to a gene: 3. The CDR3 is 13 residues long. CDR3: CASRDRENSPLHF. In DNA, the CDR3 is TGCGCCAGCAGAGACAGGGAGAATTCACCCCTCCACTTT.

The chain carries TRBV6-5 and TRBJ2-1, with a tentative D call TRBD2 (6 bases). The CDR3 spans 14 residues. Trimming shortened V by 6 bases and J by 9 bases, and 18 bases separated the two germline ends. CDR1 is MNHEY and CDR2 is SVGAGI in the germline V gene. This CDR3 reads CASREGGKWVEQFF. The CDR3 coding sequence is TGTGCCAGCAGGGAAGGCGGGAAGTGGGTTGAGCAGTTCTTC.

The V gene is TRBV7-8, the J gene TRBJ1-2; the D gene is possibly TRBD1 (5 bases). The CDR3 runs 16 residues. V was pared by 1 base and J by 4 bases, with 16 bases between. Per the germline V gene, CDR1 is SGHVS and CDR2 is FQNEAQ. CDR3 nucleotides: TGTGCCAGCAGCTTAGTTCCCGGGGGGGGTCCCTATGGCTACACCTTC. It translates to CASSLVPGGGPYGYTF.

This clone was observed once. The gene calls are TRBV4-2 and TRBJ2-1, with 10 positions matching TRBD2. The ends lost 3 bases at V and 8 bases at J; junction bases unmatched: 10. Germline CDR1 LGHNA, CDR2 YNFKEQ. This CDR3 region has 16 residues. The DNA for the CDR3 is TGTGCCAGCAGCCAGGAGACTAGCGGGTCGTTTTATGAGCAGTTCTTC. Its protein product is CASSQETSGSFYEQFF.

The CDR3 nucleotides are TGTGCCAGCAGTATAGGGACTGAGAATGAGCAGTTCTTC. This gives the protein CASSIGTENEQFF. The chain employs TRBV11-3 and TRBJ2-1, with D perhaps matching TRBD2 (6 bases). This CDR3 comprises 13 residues. Between the trimmed V and J ends, which lost 6 bases and 7 bases, there was a span of 13 bases. Germline V gene data show CDR1 as SGHNT and CDR2 as YENEEA.